A selection of T cell receptor beta chains follows, all from one sample in a study of cytomegalovirus exposure and HLA in healthy donors. Data came from immunoSEQ multiplex PCR; TCRdb stores just in-frame clones and leaves some out. The data contain about 110,000 clones, roughly three quarters of them singletons. The sample taken for sequencing was PBMCs. Receptor source: a woman aged 45-59 years in good health and CMV-seropositive. Each CDR3 is given without its conserved first and last residue. Where a row states a size, it is once, few, many or the class of an expanded clone; other rows omit it.

len	abundance	v_gene	j_gene	CDR3aa
11	NA	TRBV12-5	TRBJ2-7	ASGLGQGGEQY
14	once	TRBV7-2	TRBJ2-3	ASSLVDLGGTDTQY
14	NA	TRBV6-6	TRBJ2-7	ASSYSKGATPYEQY
10	NA	TRBV6-4	TRBJ1-5	ARINLGQPQH
13	NA	TRBV11-1	TRBJ2-3	ASSRTGFRTDTQY
14	NA	TRBV6-1	TRBJ2-1	ASSDSGRGSYNEQF
13	NA	TRBV10-3	TRBJ2-3	AISESRQSTDTQY
11	NA	TRBV7-9	TRBJ2-7	ASSGRGFGEQY
15	NA	TRBV5-4	TRBJ2-3	ASSPPPMDRGTDTQY
14	NA	TRBV11-2	TRBJ2-1	ASSFALAGLYNEQF
13	NA	TRBV2	TRBJ2-1	ASSAREGSYNEQF
15	NA	TRBV15	TRBJ2-1	ATSSDRLGRSQSEQF
14	NA	TRBV5-5	TRBJ2-3	ASSLVLTGESDTQY
13	NA	TRBV9	TRBJ1-2	ASSVDPGTGPGYT
12	NA	TRBV19	TRBJ1-4	ASSGPELGEKLF
13	NA	TRBV19	TRBJ1-4	ASRPGGDTNEKLF
11	NA	TRBV4-1	TRBJ2-2	ASSQEAPGELF
11	NA	TRBV7-2	TRBJ2-7	ASSYPGAYEQY
13	NA	TRBV7-2	TRBJ2-2	ASSLVAGAAGELF
15	once	TRBV4-3	TRBJ2-3	ASSQDTGGSYTDTQY
12	NA	TRBV7-9	TRBJ1-1	ASSLRTGGEGAF
11	few	TRBV29-1	TRBJ1-4	SVVGATNEKLF
12	NA	TRBV7-9	TRBJ2-1	ASSFGSSYNEQF
10	NA	TRBV5-4	TRBJ2-7	ASSSNGYEQY
14	NA	TRBV5-6	TRBJ2-5	ASSSDWGAGGETQY
13	NA	TRBV27	TRBJ2-7	ASSLRGLAGDEQY
11	NA	TRBV2	TRBJ1-2	ASRTGGNYGYT
12	once	TRBV7-2	TRBJ2-5	AGSPLSHQETQY
14	NA	TRBV6-5	TRBJ1-3	ASSYPHSSSGNTIY
13	NA	TRBV27	TRBJ1-6	ASSVRWGGNSPLH
15	NA	TRBV4-1	TRBJ2-7	ASSYTGTEAKLYEQY
11	NA	TRBV6-1	TRBJ2-3	ASRPGGTDTQY
12	NA	TRBV7-9	TRBJ1-1	ASSLDRGNTEAF
14	NA	TRBV5-4	TRBJ2-3	ASSWNLAGGVDTQY
11	NA	TRBV18	TRBJ2-7	ASSLRQNHEQY
11	NA	TRBV27	TRBJ1-1	ASVARLDTEAF
10	NA	TRBV5-6	TRBJ1-1	ASSLRHTEAF
11	NA	TRBV30	TRBJ2-6	AWRSSGANGLT
12	once	TRBV27	TRBJ2-3	ASSLVGEGDTQY
16	NA	TRBV19	TRBJ1-1	ASSIGGTGGIKSTEAF
11	NA	TRBV7-9	TRBJ1-2	ASNPGDYYGYT
10	NA	TRBV7-2	TRBJ2-7	ASSYLSHEQY
14	NA	TRBV5-5	TRBJ2-2	ASRATSGSGTGELF
16	NA	TRBV7-2	TRBJ2-7	ASSLARTGTSGPYEQY
14	NA	TRBV27	TRBJ2-1	ASSRAGTSSYNEQF